The 31 T cell receptor beta chains below come from one sample, sequenced in a study of T cells in Graves' hyperthyroidism and ophthalmopathy. There were TCR beta CDR3 regions amplified from RNA transcripts. HTBI primers were employed in a first-round RT-PCR of the TCR CDR3. TCRdb reprocessed the multiplex PCR reads with MiXCR, giving one entry per CDR3 protein. The repertoire holds 500,000 to 600,000 distinct CDR3 sequences, with just under 20% as singletons. Sample: blood. The receptors were gathered from a middle-aged man with Graves' ophthalmopathy.

The chain carries TRBV6-1 and TRBJ2-1, with D possibly matching TRBD2 (7 bases). Deletions cut 6 bases from V and 10 bases from J, with 22 bases between. The CDR3 runs 15 residues. The germline V gene encodes CDR1 MNHNS and CDR2 SASEGT. The CDR3 DNA sequence: TGTGCCAGCAGCTCAAGGGGGGGAGCTCTGAGGGAGCAGTTCTTC. Its translation: CASSSRGGALREQFF.

This clonotype was counted only a few times. This chain links TRBV5-1 with TRBJ1-2; D not certain. This CDR3 comprises 14 residues. Deletions cut 0 bases from V and 8 bases from J, with 14 bases between. Germline lookup yields CDR1 SGHRS and CDR2 YFSETQ. DNA of the CDR3: TGCGCCAGCAGCTTGGGGGCGCCAGCTCAAGGCTACACCTTC. Its protein is CASSLGAPAQGYTF. Full variable domain (outside the CDR3, taken from reference TRBV5-1 and TRBJ1-2): KAGVTQTPRYLIKTRGQQVTLSCSPISGHRSVSWYQQTPGQGLQFLFEYFSETQRNKGNFPGRFSGRQFSNSRSEMNVSTLELGDSALYLCASSLGAPAQGYTFGSGTRLTVV.

This clonotype showed up many times. The gene calls are TRBV29-1 and TRBJ1-1; D gene unclear. Trimming took off 4 bases at V and 0 bases at J, with 12 bases between the two ends. The CDR3 spans 14 residues. Looked up from germline, CDR1 is SQVTM and CDR2 is ANQGSEA. The CDR3 bases are TGCAGCGTTGGCCGGAAAGGGTTGAACACTGAAGCTTTCTTT. It specifies CSVGRKGLNTEAFF.

The chain combines TRBV6-1 with TRBJ2-4; TRBD2 agrees at 7 bases. The CDR3 spans 16 residues. V trimming: 0 bases; J trimming: 2 bases; junction bases outside the gene matches: 4. Per germline, CDR1 MNHNS and CDR2 SASEGT. In nucleotides, the CDR3 is TGTGCCAGCAGTGAAGCCCGCGGGAGAACCAAAAACATTCAGTACTTC. It yields the protein CASSEARGRTKNIQYF.

The CDR3 DNA reads TGCGCCAGCAGCTTGGCGGGACTTATCTACGAGCAGTACTTC. The encoded protein is CASSLAGLIYEQYF. The chain employs TRBV5-1 and TRBJ2-7, with D possibly TRBD2 on 6 matching bases. Germline CDR1 reads SGHRS; CDR2 reads YFSETQ. The CDR3 loop spans 14 amino acids. Trimming cost V 0 bases and J 3 bases, with 10 bases left between them.

This chain connects TRBV9 to TRBJ2-3, with 14 bases matching TRBD2. The CDR3 is 15 residues long. J lost 4 bases, V lost 7 bases, and 5 bases had no gene match. Germline V gene lookup returns CDR1 SGDLS and CDR2 YYNGEE. In nucleotides, the CDR3 is TGTGCCAGCGGGCAGACTAGCGGGGGGGCAGATACGCAGTATTTT. This sequence encodes CASGQTSGGADTQYF.

This clonotype has more than one count but fewer than ten. The chain combines TRBV18 with TRBJ2-2; 7 bases align to TRBD2. Germline V gene sequence: CDR1 KGHSH, CDR2 LQKENI. This CDR3 comprises 15 residues. The V and J ends lost 0 bases and 5 bases, in that order; junction bases with no gene match: 3. The CDR3 is CASSPPGGRTGELFF. The DNA for the CDR3 is TGTGCCAGCTCACCACCGGGAGGGAGAACCGGGGAGCTGTTTTTT.

The chain recombines TRBV7-8 with TRBJ2-5; weak D call: TRBD2 (5 bases). Looked up from germline, CDR1 is SGHVS and CDR2 is FQNEAQ. Between the trimmed V and J ends, which lost 5 bases and 10 bases, there was a span of 20 bases. The CDR3 sequence is 14 residues long. This chain's CDR3 is CASSADSDGRGQYF. In nucleotides, the CDR3 is TGTGCCAGCAGCGCAGACTCCGATGGGAGAGGCCAGTACTTC.

This rearrangement joins TRBV27 to TRBJ2-1, with TRBD2 identical over 12 bases. CDR1 and CDR2 (germline): MNHEY, SMNVEV (reference sequence). J was trimmed by 15 bases and V by 5 bases; bases with no gene match: 8. The CDR3 spans 13 residues. The CDR3 is CASSPTSGSQVFF. The CDR3 DNA sequence: TGTGCCAGCAGTCCGACTAGCGGGAGTCAGGTGTTCTTC.

The V gene is TRBV20-1, the J gene TRBJ2-7, with 14 bases aligning to TRBD2. The V and J ends lost 6 bases and 6 bases, in that order; junction bases with no gene match: 10. The CDR3 consists of 15 residues. Germline loops: CDR1 DFQATT, CDR2 SNEGSKA (reference sequence). CDR3 DNA: TGCAGTGCCTGGGGACTAGCGGGAGTCGGTTCCGAGCAGTACTTC. Translated, it gives CSAWGLAGVGSEQYF.

This clonotype was observed many times. This chain links TRBV7-9 with TRBJ2-7, with D perhaps TRBD2 (6 bases). Per germline, CDR1 SEHNR and CDR2 FQNEAQ (reference sequence). The CDR3 sequence is 16 residues long. Trimming removed 2 bases from V and 0 bases from J, with 14 bases in between. CDR3 amino acids: CASSLQVGAGSYEQYF. The DNA for the CDR3 is TGTGCCAGCAGCTTACAAGTAGGAGCGGGCTCCTACGAGCAGTACTTC.

This clonotype has more than one count but fewer than ten. This rearrangement joins TRBV7-8 to TRBJ1-5, with D possibly TRBD1 on 6 matching bases. Trimming took 1 base from V and 6 from J, leaving 16 bases between them. The CDR3 consists of 16 residues. Germline V lookup: CDR1 SGHVS, CDR2 FQNEAQ. The CDR3 is CASSLVEGGRGQPQHF. The CDR3 DNA is TGTGCCAGCAGCTTAGTTGAAGGGGGTAGGGGTCAGCCCCAGCATTTT.

In its sample, this clonotype was seen once. The CDR3 sequence is CATSDCKRLTDSLGYEQYF. For the CDR3, the DNA is TGTGCCACCAGTGACTGCAAACGCCTTACGGACAGCCTAGGCTACGAGCAGTACTTC. V and J are TRBV24-1 and TRBJ2-7; D is possibly TRBD1 (6 bases). This CDR3 spans 19 amino acids. Germline values: CDR1 KGHDR, CDR2 SFDVKD. Trimming left V 4 bases short and J 3 bases short, with 27 bases between.

This clonotype came up a few times. The rearrangement links TRBV6-1 to TRBJ2-1; the match to TRBD2 covers 12 bases. CDR1 MNHNS and CDR2 SASEGT come from the germline V gene. The CDR3 is made up of 17 amino acids. V dropped 5 bases and J dropped 7; count of bases not matched to a gene: 12. The CDR3 bases are TGTGCCAGCAGTCGCTCCCTAGCGGGGGGGAGAGGTAATGAGCAGTTCTTC. It encodes CASSRSLAGGRGNEQFF.

The gene calls are TRBV5-1 and TRBJ1-5; 8 bases match TRBD1. The V segment lost 0 bases and the J segment 7 bases; nucleotides outside the gene matches: 3. The CDR3 extends over 14 amino acids. CDR1 and CDR2 from the germline V gene are SGHRS and YFSETQ. CDR3 in amino acids: CASSLASGGQPQHF. CDR3 nucleotides: TGCGCCAGCAGCTTGGCATCAGGGGGCCAGCCCCAGCATTTT.

As regards this clonotype: A much larger clone differs from this one at a single base, so this may be a read error. The chain employs TRBV2 and TRBJ2-1; 12 nucleotides align to TRBD2. Trimming cost V 4 bases and J 4 bases; bases outside gene matches: 5. This CDR3 contains 16 residues. The germline CDR1 and CDR2 sequences are SNHLY and FYNNEI. The CDR3 here is CASSGPSGGEYNEQFF. The CDR3, as DNA: TGTGCCAGCAGTGGCCCTAGCGGGGGGGAGTACAATGAGCAGTTCTTC.

This clonotype turned up a few times. The gene calls are TRBV12-3 or TRBV12-4 and TRBJ1-2; TRBD1 is a possible D gene (6 bases). Trimming took off 4 bases at V and 4 bases at J, with 10 bases between the two ends. This CDR3 has 13 amino acids. CDR3 DNA sequence: TGTGCCAGCAGTTGGGACATCGGCTATGGCTACACCTTC. Encoded protein: CASSWDIGYGYTF.

The sample holds a few counts of this clonotype. The V and J genes are TRBV10-3 and TRBJ1-1; 9 bases align to TRBD1. J gave up 5 bases and V 3 bases, and 10 bases lay outside the gene matches. The CDR3 is 16 residues long. In germline, CDR1 is ENHRY, CDR2 SYGVKD. CDR3 residues: CAISDRDREKETEAFF. CDR3 nucleotide sequence: TGTGCCATCAGTGATAGGGACAGGGAAAAGGAAACTGAAGCTTTCTTT.

This clonotype was counted ten times or more. The V call is TRBV13, the J call TRBJ2-5; D possibly corresponds to TRBD2 (6 bases). The CDR3 totals 13 residues. CDR1 is PRHDT and CDR2 is FYEKMQ in the germline V gene (reference sequence). V was pared by 5 bases and J by 9 bases, with 16 bases between. The CDR3 loop is CASSLGTDGAQYF. The CDR3 coding sequence is TGTGCCAGCAGCCTCGGGACTGATGGGGCCCAGTACTTC. The variable domain in full, with the rest retrieved from reference TRBV13 and TRBJ2-5, is AAGVIQSPRHLIKEKRETATLKCYPIPRHDTVYWYQQGPGQDPQFLISFYEKMQSDKGSIPDRFSAQQFSDYHSELNMSSLELGDSALYFCASSLGTDGAQYFGPGTRLLVL.

Turning to this clonotype: A clone one base away is much larger, so this may be a read error. V is TRBV9 and J is TRBJ2-7, with no clear D. CDR1 and CDR2 from the germline V gene are SGDLS and YYNGEE. This CDR3 is 14 amino acids long. The CDR3 bases are TGTGCCAGCAGCCCGGGTTCAGCGTCCTGCGAGCAGTACTTC. Protein: CASSPGSASCEQYF.

This clonotype was counted only a few times. V gene TRBV10-2 combines with J gene TRBJ2-1, with TRBD2 matching 10 bases. This CDR3 has 14 amino acids. V trimming: 4 bases; J trimming: 8 bases; junction bases outside the gene matches: 5. Germline V lookup: CDR1 WSHSY, CDR2 SAAADI. The DNA of the CDR3 is TGCGCCAGCAGTGGAAATAGCGGGGGGCATGAGCAGTTCTTC. Its translation: CASSGNSGGHEQFF.

The chain recombines TRBV5-1 with TRBJ1-1; 9 positions agree with TRBD1. The germline gives CDR1 SGHRS, CDR2 YFSETQ. This CDR3 is 16 amino acids long. The J segment lost 1 base and the V segment lost 7 bases, leaving 11 bases of the junction unmatched. CDR3 nucleotide sequence: TGCGCCAGCGGCACCACAGGGGGCGGGAGGAACACTGAAGCTTTCTTT. The encoded protein is CASGTTGGGRNTEAFF.

In its sample, this clonotype was seen many times. The V call is TRBV7-3, the J call TRBJ1-1; TRBD1 might be the D (5 bases). V was trimmed by 5 bases and J by 1 base, leaving 14 bases between them. CDR1 is SGHTA and CDR2 is FQGTGA in the germline V gene. This CDR3 spans 15 amino acids. The CDR3: CASSETGTANTEAFF. The DNA of the CDR3 is TGTGCCAGCAGCGAAACCGGGACGGCGAACACTGAAGCTTTCTTT.

This chain uses TRBV5-6 with TRBJ2-6; D remains unclear. Per the germline V gene, CDR1 is SGHDT and CDR2 is YYEEEE. The V gene lost 1 base and the J gene lost 2 bases, with 13 bases spanning the gap. This CDR3 region has 17 residues. This CDR3 reads CASSLTPGRAGANVLTF. In DNA form, the CDR3 reads TGTGCCAGCAGCTTGACCCCCGGACGGGCTGGGGCCAACGTCCTGACTTTC.

The chain is built from TRBV27 and TRBJ2-1; D gene uncertain. CDR1 and CDR2 (germline): MNHEY, SMNVEV (reference sequence). This CDR3 contains 11 residues. The V end was cut by 8 bases, the J end by 8 bases, with 10 bases between. The CDR3 region has the DNA TGTGCCAGCGGAAATAACGATGAGCAGTTCTTC. Translating it yields CASGNNDEQFF.

This clonotype was recorded many times. The chain links TRBV12-3 or TRBV12-4 to TRBJ1-5; possible D gene TRBD1, 5 bases. V was clipped by 2 bases and J by 5 bases, with 10 bases between them. This CDR3 region has 14 residues. The CDR3 region is CASSLKTEYQPQHF. For the CDR3, the DNA is TGTGCCAGCAGTTTAAAGACAGAATATCAGCCCCAGCATTTT.

This clonotype was observed at least ten times. The rearrangement links TRBV6-1 to TRBJ2-7, with D possibly matching TRBD2 (6 bases). This CDR3 comprises 14 residues. CDR1 and CDR2 (germline): MNHNS, SASEGT. V lost 6 bases to trimming and J lost 3 bases, with 15 bases between them. DNA of the CDR3: TGTGCCAGCAGACCGGCGGGAACCTACTACGAGCAGTACTTC. Its translation is CASRPAGTYYEQYF.

This clonotype has a single count. The CDR3 protein is CASSYGTGVNEKLFF. CDR3 bases: TGTGCCAGCAGCTATGGGACCGGAGTTAATGAAAAACTGTTTTTT. The V gene is TRBV7-9, the J gene TRBJ1-4, with D perhaps TRBD1 (5 bases). This CDR3 comprises 15 residues. Germline V gene lookup returns CDR1 SEHNR and CDR2 FQNEAQ (reference sequence). V gave up 4 bases and J gave up 4 bases, with 13 bases separating them.

This clonotype was seen a few times. This sequence joins TRBV6-1 and TRBJ2-5; D possibly matches TRBD1 or TRBD2 (5 bases each). The CDR3 spans 13 residues. V shed 6 bases and J shed 5 bases, with 13 bases lying between them. Germline CDR1 and CDR2: MNHNS and SASEGT. DNA of the CDR3: TGTGCCAGCAGCAACGCCAGGGAGGAGACCCAGTACTTC. Residues: CASSNAREETQYF.

In regard to this clonotype: At one boundary the junction diverges from the germline segment, which might be a read error. The gene calls are TRBV18 and TRBJ1-4; D is undetermined. Looked up from germline, CDR1 is KGHSH and CDR2 is LQKENI. CDR3 length: 13 amino acids. The CDR3 region is CASLPEVGEKLFF. CDR3 bases: TGTGCCAGCTTACCAGAGGTTGGCGAAAAACTGTTTTTT.

V is TRBV10-3 and J is TRBJ1-5; 7 bases align to TRBD1. The CDR3 length is 14 residues. With V trimmed by 8 bases and J by 4 bases, 8 bases remained unmatched. The germline CDR1 and CDR2 sequences are ENHRY and SYGVKD. CDR3 protein: CAIGETGRNQPQHF. CDR3 DNA sequence: TGTGCCATCGGGGAGACAGGGCGAAATCAGCCCCAGCATTTT.